Shown below are 24 T cell receptor beta chains from a single sample sequenced in a study of T cell repertoires in cytomegalovirus infection. TCRdb reprocessed the reads via MiXCR and lists one record per CDR3 protein. The table records around 240,000 distinct CDR3 sequences, approximately 22% of them present only once. The source material was CD8+ T cells from PBMCs. Every receptor here comes from a human donor in good health (CMV status not recorded). Some clones in this sample may be carry-over from other donors' samples.

A few counts support this clonotype. V usage is TRBV4-1 and J usage is TRBJ2-2; 9 bases map to TRBD1. Trimming removed 0 bases from V and 5 bases from J; junction bases left unmatched: 7. CDR1 MGHRA and CDR2 YSYEKL come from the germline V gene. The CDR3 sequence is 17 residues long. The CDR3 nucleotides are TGCGCCAGCAGCCAAGACATGGGGACAGGGAAGACCGGGGAGCTGTTTTTT. Translating it yields CASSQDMGTGKTGELFF.

This clonotype occurred many times. V gene TRBV28 combines with J gene TRBJ2-1, with a tentative D call TRBD2 (5 bases). The ends were cut back, 6 bases at V and 1 base at J, with 10 bases in the middle. The CDR3 runs 14 residues. Germline V gene sequence: CDR1 MDHEN, CDR2 SYDVKM. DNA for the CDR3: TGTGCCAGCAGACTAGAGACATCCTACAATGAGCAGTTCTTC. This encodes CASRLETSYNEQFF.

The chain joins TRBV20-1 to TRBJ2-3, with 8 positions matching TRBD2. The CDR3 runs 18 residues. Germline CDR1 is DFQATT and CDR2 is SNEGSKA (reference sequence). After removal of 0 bases from V and 2 bases from J, the junction contained 13 bases not matched to a gene. CDR3 loop: CSARDGRGGTPHTDTQYF. Written as DNA, the CDR3 is TGCAGTGCTAGAGATGGACGGGGGGGGACCCCACACACAGATACGCAGTATTTT.

V and J are TRBV29-1 and TRBJ1-2; tentative D call: TRBD1 (5 bases). CDR1 is SQVTM and CDR2 is ANQGSEA in the germline V gene. This CDR3 contains 14 residues. V lost 6 bases and J 2 bases, leaving 16 bases between the germline ends. This CDR3 reads CSVTGDSLNYGYTF. The DNA of the CDR3 is TGCAGCGTGACCGGAGACAGCTTAAACTATGGCTACACCTTC.

V is TRBV7-2 and J is TRBJ1-1, with D maybe TRBD1 (5 bases). The V end lost 0 bases, the J end lost 4 bases, and 9 bases lay between the germline ends. The germline V gene encodes CDR1 SGHTA and CDR2 FQGNSA. CDR3 length: 14 amino acids. CDR3 sequence (DNA): TGTGCCAGCAGCTTAGCTATTAGGGGCACTGAAGCTTTCTTT. Translating it yields CASSLAIRGTEAFF.

This clonotype has a handful of counts. The rearrangement uses TRBV2 and TRBJ2-7; 11 bases align to TRBD1. The V gene end was trimmed by 2 bases and the J gene end by 3 bases; junction bases not matched to a gene: 6. The CDR3 is 16 residues long. Germline CDR1 and CDR2: SNHLY and FYNNEI. The CDR3 region is CASSESRDRGNYEQYF. Here the CDR3 DNA reads TGTGCCAGCAGTGAATCCCGGGACAGGGGGAACTACGAGCAGTACTTC. The complete variable domain, with remaining parts taken from reference TRBV2 and TRBJ2-7, reads EPEVTQTPSHQVTQMGQEVILRCVPISNHLYFYWYRQILGQKVEFLVSFYNNEISEKSEIFDDQFSVERPDGSNFTLKIRSTKLEDSAMYFCASSESRDRGNYEQYFGPGTRLTVT.

This rearrangement joins TRBV7-3 to TRBJ1-2; tentatively, D is TRBD1 (5 bases). Trimming removed 4 bases at V and 8 bases at J, with 26 bases between. The CDR3 totals 17 residues. CDR1 and CDR2 from the germline V gene are SGHTA and FQGTGA. DNA for the CDR3: TGTGCCAGCAGCTCAACCCCTCTGCCGCCGGGGGTAGGGGGCTACACCTTC. Encoded protein: CASSSTPLPPGVGGYTF.

The V call is TRBV14, the J call TRBJ2-2; D is ambiguous. Trimming took 9 bases from V and 3 from J, leaving 17 bases between them. In germline, CDR1 is SGHDN, CDR2 FVKESK. The CDR3 runs 15 residues. The CDR3 nucleotides are TGTGCCAGTAGTCCGGGCTTCGTCTACACCGGGGAGCTGTTTTTT. Its protein product is CASSPGFVYTGELFF.

The CDR3 sequence: CASTPRGLAATSSYNEQFF. CDR3 nucleotides: TGTGCCAGCACCCCGCGGGGACTAGCGGCTACGAGCTCCTACAATGAGCAGTTCTTC. V is TRBV12-3 or TRBV12-4 and J is TRBJ2-1; 11 positions match TRBD2. The CDR3 consists of 19 residues. V lost 7 bases to trimming and J lost 0 bases; unmatched junction nucleotides: 14.

This chain connects TRBV20-1 to TRBJ1-2; weak D call: TRBD1 (5 bases). Germline-derived CDR1 and CDR2 are DFQATT and SNEGSKA (reference sequence). This CDR3 has 11 residues. The V end lost 6 bases, the J end lost 8 bases, and 13 bases lay between the germline ends. CDR3 bases: TGCAGTGCCTCGCAAGGGGACGGCTACACCTTC. Amino acid sequence: CSASQGDGYTF.

This clonotype was observed a handful of times. The chain is built from TRBV20-1 and TRBJ2-3, with 11 bases identical to TRBD2. CDR1 is DFQATT, CDR2 SNEGSKA, per germline (reference sequence). This CDR3 has 15 amino acids. Trimming took 3 bases from V and 5 from J; bases not matched to a gene: 7. CDR3 sequence: CSASRLAGQVDTQYF. The CDR3 DNA follows: TGCAGTGCTAGCCGACTAGCGGGGCAGGTAGATACGCAGTATTTT.

This clonotype was seen ten or more times. The J gene is TRBJ2-6, the V gene TRBV12-3 or TRBV12-4, with D hard to call. This CDR3 is 17 amino acids long. Trimming cost V 1 base and J 0 bases, with 10 bases left between them. The CDR3 spells CASSLGTLSSGANVLTF. The CDR3 bases are TGTGCCAGCAGTTTAGGCACACTGAGCTCTGGGGCCAACGTCCTGACTTTC.

This clonotype has a handful of counts. This rearrangement joins TRBV7-8 to TRBJ2-1, with 7 bases aligning to TRBD1. Per germline, CDR1 SGHVS and CDR2 FQNEAQ. This CDR3 contains 13 residues. The ends lost 3 bases at V and 6 bases at J; junction bases unmatched: 2. In DNA, the CDR3 is TGTGCCAGCAGCTTTCGACAGGGCAATGAGCAGTTCTTC. Protein product: CASSFRQGNEQFF.

This clonotype was recorded at least ten times. CDR3 in amino acids: CSVDGAPRWAIQETQYF. CDR3 nucleotides: TGCAGCGTTGATGGGGCACCACGGTGGGCCATCCAAGAGACCCAGTACTTC. This rearrangement joins TRBV29-1 to TRBJ2-5; D is possibly TRBD1 (5 bases). The CDR3 contains 17 residues. V was trimmed by 3 bases and J by 1 base, leaving 21 bases between them. Germline assignment: CDR1 SQVTM and CDR2 ANQGSEA.

This clonotype was counted between two and nine times. The rearrangement uses TRBV14 and TRBJ1-1, with a weak D call TRBD1 (6 bases). The CDR3 has 16 amino acids. Germline CDR1 and CDR2: SGHDN and FVKESK. Trimming took off 1 base at V and 5 bases at J, with 17 bases between the two ends. This CDR3 is CASSQADGTPRTEAFF. For the CDR3, the DNA is TGTGCCAGCAGCCAAGCGGACGGGACACCGAGGACTGAAGCTTTCTTT.

Many counts were recorded for this clonotype. The rearrangement joins TRBV6-1 to TRBJ2-1, with D possibly being TRBD1 (6 bases). Germline-derived CDR1 and CDR2 are MNHNS and SASEGT. The CDR3 is made up of 17 amino acids. V was trimmed by 5 bases and J by 8 bases, leaving 25 bases between them. The CDR3 here is CASSHGARGPSWDEQFF. CDR3 coding DNA: TGTGCCAGCAGTCACGGAGCCAGGGGCCCCTCGTGGGATGAGCAGTTCTTC.

On this clonotype: A junction end diverges from the germline sequence, so it may reflect a read error. V gene TRBV27 combines with J gene TRBJ2-3, with D perhaps assigned TRBD1 or TRBD2 (6 bases each). Germline assignment: CDR1 MNHEY and CDR2 SMNVEV (reference sequence). The CDR3 runs to 16 residues. In DNA form, the CDR3 reads TGTGGCAGCAGTTTATCGGAGGGGGAACGCACAGATACGCAGTATTTT. It codes for CGSSLSEGERTDTQYF.

This clonotype was seen ten or more times. The CDR3 protein is CASSLATGGPEAFF. CDR3 bases: TGTGCCAGCAGCTTAGCCACAGGGGGCCCTGAAGCTTTCTTT. This sequence joins TRBV7-6 and TRBJ1-1; the match to TRBD1 covers 9 bases. Germline trimming cut 0 bases from V and 6 bases from J; bases unmatched to any gene: 2. The CDR3 totals 14 residues. From germline, CDR1 is SGHVS and CDR2 FNYEAQ.

The chain links TRBV27 to TRBJ2-3; 9 bases line up with TRBD1. The V segment lost 5 bases and the J segment 3 bases; nucleotides outside the gene matches: 6. The CDR3 runs 15 residues. Per the germline V gene, CDR1 is MNHEY and CDR2 is SMNVEV (reference sequence). CDR3 bases: TGTGCCAGCAGTCCCCCCGGGACAGGGACAGATACGCAGTATTTT. Protein: CASSPPGTGTDTQYF.

This clonotype has just a few counts. The chain combines TRBV19 with TRBJ2-2, with D possibly TRBD2 on 5 matching bases. Germline loops: CDR1 LNHDA, CDR2 SQIVND (reference sequence). The CDR3 is 13 amino acids. The ends were cut back, 11 bases at V and 4 bases at J, with 14 bases in the middle. The CDR3 DNA is TGTGCCTCTCTAAGAGGGCCCACCGGGGAGCTGTTTTTT. Translating gives CASLRGPTGELFF.

This clonotype was detected only a few times. This sequence joins TRBV7-9 and TRBJ1-1; no clear D. The CDR3 covers 15 residues. Deletions cut 5 bases from V and 0 bases from J, with 13 bases between. Germline CDR1 SEHNR, CDR2 FQNEAQ (reference sequence). CDR3 protein: CASSPPLVMNTEAFF. The CDR3 coding sequence is TGTGCCAGCAGCCCCCCGTTAGTCATGAACACTGAAGCTTTCTTT.

A few counts support this clonotype. This chain uses TRBV7-9 with TRBJ2-1; D not resolved. Trimming took 5 bases from V and 7 from J, leaving 6 bases between them. In germline, CDR1 is SEHNR, CDR2 FQNEAQ (reference sequence). The CDR3 length is 11 residues. CDR3 in DNA: TGTGCCAGCAGCCCGGATAATGAGCAGTTCTTC. It translates to CASSPDNEQFF.

This clonotype was detected only a few times. This rearrangement joins TRBV29-1 to TRBJ2-3; D not resolved. Deletions cut 4 bases from V and 0 bases from J, with 8 bases between. The germline V gene encodes CDR1 SQVTM and CDR2 ANQGSEA. The CDR3 totals 13 residues. In nucleotides, the CDR3 is TGCAGCGTTGCGATTGGGAGCACAGATACGCAGTATTTT. It codes for CSVAIGSTDTQYF.

This chain links TRBV7-9 with TRBJ1-6; 7 bases fit TRBD1. Unmatched junction bases numbered 13, after V lost 4 bases and J lost 10 bases. Germline CDR1 reads SEHNR; CDR2 reads FQNEAQ (reference sequence). This CDR3 contains 16 residues. DNA of the CDR3: TGTGCCAGCAGCTCGGACATACAGGGGTCAGAGTCACCCCTCCACTTT. Protein sequence: CASSSDIQGSESPLHF.